Listed below are T cell receptor beta chains from one sample, sequenced in a study of blood T cell repertoires in COVID-19. Clones were read by immunoSEQ multiplex PCR, and TCRdb kept only the in-frame ones, dropping some. This repertoire shows 75,000 or so clones, around 85% found once; its top ten account for about 5.3%. Sequenced: peripheral blood. Receptors originate from an elderly woman with active or convalescent COVID-19. The conserved cysteine and the conserved F or W are not part of the CDR3 here.

TRBJ1-2	13	TRBV5-1	ASRTEQAIVYGYT
TRBJ1-5	12	TRBV6-5	ASRPGQLNQPQH
TRBJ1-3	16	TRBV5-4	ASSLRAGLTASGNTIY
TRBJ1-3	16	TRBV5-8	ASSLGTAPLLAGNTIY
TRBJ2-3	13	TRBV27	ASSLNFISTDTQY
TRBJ1-2	11	TRBV28	ASSLGGNYGYT
TRBJ2-7	10	TRBV29-1	SVKLAGREQY
TRBJ2-5	11	TRBV19	ASSTGGRETQY
TRBJ2-1	14	TRBV7-9	ASSPSSGSPYNEQF
TRBJ2-5	10	TRBV6-6	ASSPPGETQY
TRBJ2-1	14	TRBV14	ASSQDIGGAYNEQF
TRBJ2-2	13	TRBV7-8	ASSKDRGESGELF
TRBJ1-1	12	TRBV6-1	ASSEWYGNTEAF
TRBJ2-3	15	TRBV4-3	ASSQADSGDFTDTQY
TRBJ1-2	11	TRBV6-6	ASSYADIYGYT
TRBJ2-4	15	TRBV27	ASSSRQGALAKNIQY
TRBJ1-5	13	TRBV28	ASSSGTAYNQPQH
TRBJ2-4	20	TRBV3-1/TRBV3-2	ASSQVWLAGGPLYLAKNIQY
TRBJ2-2	12	TRBV19	ASTLSGDTGELF
TRBJ2-7	10	TRBV19	ASSNQGGEQY
TRBJ2-7	12	TRBV11-2	ASSPGTVDYEQY
TRBJ1-2	11	TRBV3-1/TRBV3-2	ASSRTDNYGYT
TRBJ2-7	14	TRBV7-2	ASSVGRDSVPYEQY
TRBJ1-1	9	TRBV12-3/TRBV12-4	ASSLASSAF
TRBJ2-1	13	TRBV19	ASSSSTGTYNEQF
TRBJ1-1	9	TRBV7-9	ASSLAGAAF
TRBJ2-1	13	TRBV5-1	ASRLLAGAGNEQF
TRBJ2-2	11	TRBV30	AWRVGGKGELF
TRBJ2-1	14	TRBV3-1/TRBV3-2	ASSQYATSGRSEQF
TRBJ1-1	12	TRBV9	ASSRKGASTEAF
TRBJ1-3	11	TRBV3-1/TRBV3-2	ASRQGSGNTIY
TRBJ2-1	13	TRBV2	ASLRRESTYNEQF
TRBJ2-5	12	TRBV29-1	SVEPGQGWETQY
TRBJ2-3	13	TRBV5-1	ASSTRTGGTDTQY
TRBJ2-1	14	TRBV6-2/TRBV6-3	ASSYSPGRSYNEQF
TRBJ2-2	12	TRBV28	ASSWGRSTGELF
TRBJ1-6	12	TRBV5-6	ASSPDSGASPLH
TRBJ1-6	12	TRBV9	ASSVAQTNSPLH
TRBJ2-7	13	TRBV19	ASSPRDRYSYEQY
TRBJ2-5	12	TRBV5-4	ASSSRTGAETQY
TRBJ2-2	14	TRBV7-9	ASSLALRGGTGELF
TRBJ2-3	14	TRBV28	ASSFPGLGSTDTQY
TRBJ1-2	11	TRBV28	ASSLWGEGGYT
TRBJ1-2	11	TRBV28	ASSRGVRNGYT
TRBJ2-3	14	TRBV5-1	ASSSTSGGVTDTQY
TRBJ2-6	11	TRBV7-3	ASSPLGANVLT
TRBJ1-6	12	TRBV7-2	ASSRRREVSPLH
TRBJ2-3	14	TRBV18	ASSPLLAGGVSTQY
TRBJ1-2	11	TRBV5-1	ASSPGSNYGYT
TRBJ2-5	11	TRBV4-2	ASSQDREKTQY
TRBJ1-4	13	TRBV5-1	ASSLELGEYEKLF
TRBJ2-7	12	TRBV18	ASSSGQEPYEQY